This passage covers 10 T cell receptor beta chains from one sample sequenced in a study of spatial heterogeneity in lung cancer. TCRdb recomputed calls from the 5' RACE reads with MiXCR, one row per CDR3 protein. The sample contains a few thousand distinct CDR3 sequences, approximately 3.5% of which appear only once. Time point indicated: sample taken at primary tumor resection. The material sequenced was lung tissue, taken at surgery. These receptors were collected from a human donor with early-stage non-small cell lung cancer.

This clonotype has at least ten counts. This beta chain appears as a stray read in a library generated for alpha chains; its size is not informative. This rearrangement joins TRBV20-1 to TRBJ1-6; D call uncertain. The CDR3 covers 14 residues. CDR1 DFQATT and CDR2 SNEGSKA come from the germline V gene (reference sequence). Trimming shortened V by 8 bases and J by 8 bases, and 19 bases separated the two germline ends. The CDR3 nucleotides read TGCAGTCCCCTCCCCCGTTCTTTCGATTCACCCCTCCACTTT. It specifies CSPLPRSFDSPLHF.

Only a few counts were recorded for this clonotype. This beta chain is off target for a library built for alpha chains, so its abundance means little. V is TRBV6-2 or TRBV6-3 and J is TRBJ2-3, with TRBD1 as a possible D gene (5 bases). The V and J ends lost 7 bases and 6 bases respectively, with 14 bases between them. In germline, CDR1 is MNHEY, CDR2 SVGEGT. The CDR3 contains 13 residues. The CDR3 loop is CASNRQPRDTQYF. The CDR3 nucleotides read TGTGCCAGCAACCGACAGCCTAGGGATACGCAGTATTTT.

This clonotype was observed a few times. Found in a library prepared for alpha chains, this beta chain is an off-target read, and its abundance has little meaning. The chain couples TRBV15 to TRBJ2-2, with D maybe TRBD2 (5 bases). This CDR3 spans 14 amino acids. V was cut by 2 bases and J by 6 bases, with 10 bases left in between. Germline V CDR1 and CDR2: LNHNV, YYDKDF (reference sequence). The CDR3 DNA is TGTGCCACCAGCAGACGAGGGAGTCCCGGGGAGCTGTTTTTT. This sequence encodes CATSRRGSPGELFF.

This clonotype was detected ten times or more. Little can be read into the size of this beta chain, an off-target read in a library designed for alpha chains. The chain recombines TRBV12-3 or TRBV12-4 with TRBJ2-5; 8 bases are a match to TRBD1. CDR3 size: 14 residues. V gave up 7 bases and J gave up 5 bases; unmatched junction bases: 9. CDR3 sequence reads: CASKPPGGEETQYF. In nucleotides, the CDR3 is TGTGCCAGCAAACCCCCAGGGGGCGAGGAGACCCAGTACTTC.

This clonotype is judged large (0.1 to 1%). This beta chain is an unintended read in a library built for alpha chains; its size means little. J is TRBJ1-6 and V is TRBV20-1; a possible D gene is TRBD1 (5 bases). The length of the CDR3 is 14 residues. Germline lookup yields CDR1 DFQATT and CDR2 SNEGSKA (reference sequence). Trimming removed 3 bases from V and 8 bases from J, with 14 bases in between. CDR3 sequence: CSASSGREDSPLHF. Here the CDR3 DNA reads TGCAGTGCTAGCAGCGGCAGGGAAGATTCACCCCTCCACTTT.

Sample share makes this clonotype medium-sized. As an off-target read in a library built for alpha chains, this beta chain has a frequency of little significance. The chain has TRBV29-1 and TRBJ1-1, with D possibly being TRBD1 (5 bases). The CDR3 has 15 residues. Trimming shortened V by 0 bases and J by 7 bases, and 18 bases separated the two germline ends. Germline-derived CDR1 and CDR2 are SQVTM and ANQGSEA. The CDR3 coding sequence is TGCAGCGTTGAAGACCCTGTCTCCAAGGGACTTGAAGCTTTCTTT. Translated, it gives CSVEDPVSKGLEAFF.

This clonotype has at least ten counts. In a library made to pick up alpha chains, this beta chain is a stray read with a size that means little. The chain links TRBV7-9 to TRBJ1-2, with a possible D match to TRBD1 (6 bases). The CDR3 loop spans 12 amino acids. The V end lost 2 bases, the J end lost 7 bases, and 8 bases lay between the germline ends. CDR1 is SEHNR, CDR2 FQNEAQ, per germline (reference sequence). The DNA for the CDR3 is TGTGCCAGCAGCTTAAAGGACAGTGGCTACACCTTC. Translated: CASSLKDSGYTF.

In the case of this clonotype: Since it is a stray read in a library aimed at alpha chains, this beta chain has a size that is not meaningful. The rearrangement joins TRBV7-9 to TRBJ1-2; D call uncertain. Trimming left V 5 bases short and J 4 bases short, with 17 bases between. CDR1 and CDR2 from the germline V gene are SEHNR and FQNEAQ (reference sequence). This CDR3 comprises 15 residues. CDR3 amino acids: CASSQGSVRTYGYTF. The CDR3 coding sequence is TGTGCCAGCAGCCAAGGGAGCGTCCGGACCTATGGCTACACCTTC. Together with reference TRBV7-9 and TRBJ1-2, the CDR3 gives the full variable domain: DTGVSQNPRHKITKRGQNVTFRCDPISEHNRLYWYRQTLGQGPEFLTYFQNEAQLEKSRLLSDRFSAERPKGSFSTLEIQRTEQGDSAMYLCASSQGSVRTYGYTFGSGTRLTVV.

Note on this clonotype: This beta chain is a stray read from a library made for alpha chains; its abundance is not meaningful. The CDR3 bases are TGTGCCAGCAGTAGTTACAGGAACACTGAAGCTTTCTTT. Amino acid sequence: CASSSYRNTEAFF. The V call is TRBV6-1, the J call TRBJ1-1; D unclear. Germline V CDR1 and CDR2: MNHNS, SASEGT. Trimming stripped 5 bases from V and 1 base from J, with 8 bases between. The CDR3 is 13 residues long.

This clonotype was detected ten times or more. This beta chain is an unintended read in a library built for alpha chains; its size means little. The V gene is TRBV2, the J gene TRBJ1-1; D might be TRBD1 (6 bases). Germline V CDR1 and CDR2: SNHLY, FYNNEI. Between the trimmed V and J ends, which lost 6 bases and 1 base, there was a span of 18 bases. The CDR3 is 16 amino acids. CDR3 loop: CASSVSLKQGNTEAFF. The CDR3 coding sequence is TGTGCCAGCAGCGTAAGCTTAAAACAGGGGAACACTGAAGCTTTCTTT.